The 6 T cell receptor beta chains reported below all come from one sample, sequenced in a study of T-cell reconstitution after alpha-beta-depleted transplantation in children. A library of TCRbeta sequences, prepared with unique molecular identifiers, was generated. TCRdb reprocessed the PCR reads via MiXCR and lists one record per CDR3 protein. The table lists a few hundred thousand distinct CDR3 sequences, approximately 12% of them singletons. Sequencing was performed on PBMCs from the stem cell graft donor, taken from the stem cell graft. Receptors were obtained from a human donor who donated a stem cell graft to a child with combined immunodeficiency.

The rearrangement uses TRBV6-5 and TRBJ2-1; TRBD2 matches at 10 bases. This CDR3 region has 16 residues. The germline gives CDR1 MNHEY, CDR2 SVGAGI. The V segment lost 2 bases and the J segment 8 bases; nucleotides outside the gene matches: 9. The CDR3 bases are TGTGCCAGCAGTTACGGGTTACAGCGGGAGGGTGATGAGCAGTTCTTC. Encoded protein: CASSYGLQREGDEQFF.

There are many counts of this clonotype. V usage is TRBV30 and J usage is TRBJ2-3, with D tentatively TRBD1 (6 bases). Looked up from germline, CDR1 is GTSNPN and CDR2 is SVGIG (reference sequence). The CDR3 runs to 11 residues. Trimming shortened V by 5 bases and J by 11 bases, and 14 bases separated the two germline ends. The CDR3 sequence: CAWGTGTQQYF. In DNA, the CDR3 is TGTGCCTGGGGTACCGGGACACAGCAGTATTTT. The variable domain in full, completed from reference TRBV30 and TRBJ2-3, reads SQTIHQWPATLVQPVGSPLSLECTVEGTSNPNLYWYRQAAGRGLQLLFYSVGIGQISSEVPQNLSASRPQDRQFILSSKKLLLSDSGFYLCAWGTGTQQYFGPGTRLTVL.

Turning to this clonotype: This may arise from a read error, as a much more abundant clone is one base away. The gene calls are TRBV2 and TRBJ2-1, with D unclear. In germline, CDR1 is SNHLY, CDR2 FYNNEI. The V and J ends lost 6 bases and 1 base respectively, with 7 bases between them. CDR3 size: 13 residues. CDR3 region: CASRFSSYNEQFF. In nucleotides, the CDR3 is TGTGCCAGCAGGTTTTCGTCCTACAATGAGCAGTTCTTC.

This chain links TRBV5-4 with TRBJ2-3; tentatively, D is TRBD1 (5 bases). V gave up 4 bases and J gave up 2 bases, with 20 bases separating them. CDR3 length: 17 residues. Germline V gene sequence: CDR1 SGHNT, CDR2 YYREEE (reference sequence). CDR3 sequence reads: CASSRSGLGRTTDTQYF. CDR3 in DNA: TGTGCCAGCAGCAGGTCCGGTTTGGGGCGTACCACAGATACGCAGTATTTT.

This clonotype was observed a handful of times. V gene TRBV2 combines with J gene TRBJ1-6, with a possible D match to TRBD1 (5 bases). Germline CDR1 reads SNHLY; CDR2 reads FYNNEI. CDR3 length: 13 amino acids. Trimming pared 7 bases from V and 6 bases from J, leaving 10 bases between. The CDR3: CASIRGSNSPLHF. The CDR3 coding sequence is TGTGCCAGCATTAGGGGCTCTAATTCACCCCTCCACTTT.

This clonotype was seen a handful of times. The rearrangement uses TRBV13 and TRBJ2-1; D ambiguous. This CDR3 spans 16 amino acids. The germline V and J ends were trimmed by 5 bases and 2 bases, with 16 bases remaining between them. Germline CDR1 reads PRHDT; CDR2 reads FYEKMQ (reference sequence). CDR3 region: CASSAPAFQTYNEQFF. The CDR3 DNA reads TGTGCCAGCAGCGCCCCGGCGTTTCAGACCTACAATGAGCAGTTCTTC.